These 21 T cell receptor beta chains came from one sample sequenced in a study of T cell responses to AZD1222 COVID-19 vaccine. TCRdb's copy holds only in-frame clones and misses some; the assay was immunoSEQ multiplex PCR. The sample holds about 210,000 clones, roughly 92% seen once. This specimen consisted of peripheral blood, obtained on day 0 of AZD1222 vaccination. The receptors originated from an adult in good health.

This chain joins TRBV5-1 and TRBJ2-2; 7 bases align to TRBD1. The CDR3 consists of 16 residues. The germline V gene encodes CDR1 SGHRS and CDR2 YFSETQ. V lost 4 bases and J lost 5; bases outside the gene matches: 11. For the CDR3, the DNA is TGCGCCAGCAGCGTCCCGACAGGGCAGGAGACCGGGGAGCTGTTTTTT. It translates to CASSVPTGQETGELFF.

The chain is built from TRBV6-5 and TRBJ2-7; 9 nucleotides align to TRBD1. V was clipped by 5 bases and J by 0 bases; unmatched bases: 2. This CDR3 contains 14 residues. The germline V gene has CDR1 MNHEY and CDR2 SVGAGI. The CDR3 sequence: CASSTGQGSYEQYF. In nucleotides, the CDR3 is TGTGCCAGCAGTACGGGACAGGGCTCCTACGAGCAGTACTTC.

This clone appeared a single time. This sequence joins TRBV7-2 and TRBJ2-1; no clear D. This CDR3 is 12 amino acids long. Germline V gives CDR1 SGHTA, CDR2 FQGNSA. V was pared by 6 bases and J by 8 bases, with 11 bases between. The CDR3 DNA reads as TGTGCCAGCAGACCGCTGGGGTATGAGCAGTTCTTC. Translating it yields CASRPLGYEQFF.

This rearrangement joins TRBV11-3 to TRBJ1-1; 8 nucleotides match TRBD1. Germline loops: CDR1 SGHNT, CDR2 YENEEA. The CDR3 runs to 14 residues. J gave up 3 bases and V 5 bases, and 5 bases lay outside the gene matches. The CDR3 here is CASSPGQGYTEAFF. In DNA form, the CDR3 reads TGTGCCAGCAGCCCCGGACAGGGCTACACTGAAGCTTTCTTT.

A few counts support this clone. This CDR3 is also generated by other DNA sequences in the sample. This chain links TRBV28 with TRBJ1-2, with unresolved D. The CDR3 is made up of 12 amino acids. The V end lost 1 base, the J end lost 5 bases, and 5 bases lay between the germline ends. From germline, CDR1 is MDHEN and CDR2 SYDVKM. This CDR3 is CASSLSRYGYTF. Here the CDR3 DNA reads TGTGCCAGCAGTTTATCAAGATATGGCTACACCTTC.

J is TRBJ1-5 and V is TRBV6-5; 7 nucleotides line up with TRBD1. The V gene end was trimmed by 6 bases and the J gene end by 6 bases; junction bases not matched to a gene: 8. This CDR3 spans 14 amino acids. Germline CDR1 MNHEY, CDR2 SVGAGI. CDR3 residues: CASSQDRSVQPQHF. The CDR3 nucleotides are TGTGCCAGCAGCCAGGACAGGTCTGTTCAGCCCCAGCATTTT.

CDR3 region: CASSTGQGDTEAFF. The CDR3 nucleotides are TGTGCCAGCTCGACGGGACAGGGGGACACTGAAGCTTTCTTT. This rearrangement joins TRBV18 to TRBJ1-1; 11 bases match TRBD1. The CDR3 loop spans 14 amino acids. Germline CDR1 KGHSH, CDR2 LQKENI. Unmatched junction bases numbered 3, after V lost 6 bases and J lost 3 bases. Full variable domain (missing parts from reference TRBV18 and TRBJ1-1): NAGVMQNPRHLVRRRGQEARLRCSPMKGHSHVYWYRQLPEEGLKFMVYLQKENIIDESGMPKERFSAEFPKEGPSILRIQQVVRGDSAAYFCASSTGQGDTEAFFGQGTRLTVV.

The CDR3 sequence: CASSEGKAYGYTF. The CDR3 region has the DNA TGTGCCAGCAGTGAGGGCAAGGCCTATGGCTACACCTTC. The chain is built from TRBV2 and TRBJ1-2, with unresolved D. V was shortened by 3 bases and J by 4 bases, with 9 bases between the two germline ends. The CDR3 consists of 13 residues. Germline CDR1 and CDR2: SNHLY and FYNNEI.

This clone was seen more than once but under ten times. The chain joins TRBV6-5 to TRBJ2-7; 7 bases are a match to TRBD2. Germline CDR1 MNHEY, CDR2 SVGAGI. Trimming took 5 bases from V and 7 from J; bases not matched to a gene: 5. This CDR3 has 12 amino acids. Here the CDR3 reads CASSMGRGEQYF. The CDR3 DNA sequence: TGTGCCAGCAGTATGGGGAGGGGTGAGCAGTACTTC.

J is TRBJ1-5 and V is TRBV6-5, with D uncertain. The CDR3 consists of 15 residues. Trimming removed 2 bases at V and 2 bases at J, with 10 bases between. Germline V gene sequence: CDR1 MNHEY, CDR2 SVGAGI. Here the CDR3 DNA reads TGTGCCAGCAGTTACGGCTCTCAGGGCAATCAGCCCCAGCATTTT. It translates to CASSYGSQGNQPQHF.

Of note for this clone: Other nucleotide sequences in the sample specify the same CDR3. CDR3 in amino acids: CASSIRLQPQHF. The CDR3, as DNA: TGTGCCAGTAGTATACGGCTACAGCCCCAGCATTTT. This chain joins TRBV19 and TRBJ1-5; the D is unclear. Germline-derived CDR1 and CDR2 are LNHDA and SQIVND (reference sequence). Trimming pared 2 bases from V and 7 bases from J, leaving 6 bases between. The CDR3 extends over 12 amino acids.

The J gene is TRBJ2-5, the V gene TRBV3-1 (or the pseudogene TRBV3-2); no clear D. The germline gives CDR1 LGHDT, CDR2 YNNKEL (reference sequence). Trimming cost V 4 bases and J 5 bases, with 14 bases left between them. This CDR3 is 14 amino acids long. The CDR3 sequence: CASSLSSAWETQYF. Here the CDR3 DNA reads TGTGCCAGCAGCCTGAGCTCGGCGTGGGAGACCCAGTACTTC.

This clone was counted a single time. V is TRBV28 and J is TRBJ1-1; D unclear. Trimming stripped 1 base from V and 1 base from J, with 4 bases between. The CDR3 contains 13 residues. The germline CDR1 and CDR2 sequences are MDHEN and SYDVKM. CDR3 nucleotide sequence: TGTGCCAGCAGTTTATCCCCGAACACTGAAGCTTTCTTT. Protein product: CASSLSPNTEAFF.

The rearrangement uses TRBV27 and TRBJ2-7; no firm D call. V lost 2 bases and J lost 6, with 11 bases in between. The germline V gene encodes CDR1 MNHEY and CDR2 SMNVEV (reference sequence). CDR3 length equals 13 residues. The CDR3 coding sequence is TGTGCCAGCAGTTTAAAAGGGTTCACCGAGCAGTACTTC. It yields the protein CASSLKGFTEQYF.

This clone has a handful of counts. This chain joins TRBV25-1 and TRBJ2-3, with D tentatively TRBD1 or TRBD2 (5 bases each). The CDR3 runs 16 residues. V was cut by 2 bases and J by 0 bases, with 12 bases left in between. The germline V gene has CDR1 MGHDK and CDR2 SYGVNS. DNA for the CDR3: TGTGCCAGCAGTGAAGGGGACGCCTACAGCACAGATACGCAGTATTTT. Its translation: CASSEGDAYSTDTQYF.

The chain employs TRBV5-8 and TRBJ1-2; D possibly corresponds to TRBD1 (5 bases). V was shortened by 5 bases and J by 8 bases, with 19 bases between the two germline ends. Germline V gene lookup returns CDR1 SGHTS and CDR2 YDEGEE. The length of the CDR3 is 14 residues. The CDR3 nucleotides read TGTGCCAGCAGAACGGGGGTGTTGTATTTCGGCTACACCTTC. Protein: CASRTGVLYFGYTF.

The chain carries TRBV2 and TRBJ2-1, with D possibly being TRBD2 (6 bases). The CDR3 extends over 15 amino acids. Germline CDR1 SNHLY, CDR2 FYNNEI. The V and J ends lost 3 bases and 4 bases respectively, with 13 bases between them. CDR3 sequence (DNA): TGTGCCAGCAGTGAGGTTTGGGGGGATTACAATGAGCAGTTCTTC. The encoded protein is CASSEVWGDYNEQFF.

The rearrangement links TRBV7-9 to TRBJ2-7; D unresolved. V shed 2 bases and J shed 7 bases, with 27 bases lying between them. Per the germline V gene, CDR1 is SEHNR and CDR2 is FQNEAQ (reference sequence). CDR3 length equals 18 residues. CDR3 in DNA: TGTGCCAGCAGCTTATTTTTCTTCGCTTCGGCCCATGGTGGGGAGCAGTACTTC. Translating gives CASSLFFFASAHGGEQYF.

CDR3 amino acids: CASSQGVTAIEAFF. In DNA form, the CDR3 reads TGTGCCAGCAGCCAAGGAGTCACGGCGATTGAAGCTTTCTTT. V gene TRBV3-1 (or the pseudogene TRBV3-2) combines with J gene TRBJ1-1; D is uncertain. The CDR3 sequence is 14 residues long. Trimming took off 1 base at V and 7 bases at J, with 13 bases between the two ends. The germline CDR1 and CDR2 sequences are LGHDT and YNNKEL (reference sequence).

V and J are TRBV9 and TRBJ1-3; D remains unclear. Germline-derived CDR1 and CDR2 are SGDLS and YYNGEE. The germline V and J ends were trimmed by 1 base and 0 bases, with 11 bases remaining between them. The CDR3 has 16 residues. This CDR3 is CASSVSPPLSGNTIYF. Here the CDR3 DNA reads TGTGCCAGCAGCGTATCTCCCCCACTCTCTGGAAACACCATATATTTT.

DNA for the CDR3: TGTGCCAGCAGCTACGACAGGGTTAACACCGGGGAGCTGTTTTTT. Encoded protein: CASSYDRVNTGELFF. The chain recombines TRBV5-4 with TRBJ2-2; TRBD1 agrees at 7 bases. Germline CDR1 is SGHNT and CDR2 is YYREEE (reference sequence). Trimming took 3 bases from V and 2 from J; bases not matched to a gene: 4. CDR3 size: 15 residues.